Below, one T cell receptor beta chain is given with its context. Its target is unknown. Clones were sequenced by immunoSEQ multiplex PCR, and TCRdb holds only the in-frame ones, with some missing. The table lists some 30,000 clones, more than 85% of them singletons. As for time point: cycle 4 day 1 (C4D1), after less than 7 weeks of nivolumab. Every patient relapsed after autologous stem cell transplantation, and brentuximab vedotin exposure varied. Using magnetic negative selection, the CD4+ T cells were separated out of thawed PBMCs. This sample is part of a study of PD-1 blockade in classical Hodgkin lymphoma. Points from the study as a whole: At baseline, newly diagnosed patients reportedly showed less TCR diversity than healthy donors. Patients with an early start, nivolumab under 1 year after ASCT, were excluded. Complete responders had baseline diversity similar to newly diagnosed patients.

The CDR3 length is 12 residues. The V gene lost 1 base and the J gene lost 5 bases, with 5 bases spanning the gap. Germline V gene sequence: CDR1 SGHNT, CDR2 YENEEA. The rearrangement joins TRBV11-3 to TRBJ2-5; unclear D gene. The sequences come from CD4+ T cells from blood, collected before the fourth cycle of nivolumab. The TCR sequence derives from a human donor with classical Hodgkin lymphoma. CDR3 nucleotide sequence: TGTGCCAGCAGCTTAGGGATGGAGACCCAGTACTTC. Its translation: CASSLGMETQYF.